This is a list of T cell receptor beta chains from one sample in a study of CD8+ T cells in alopecia areata. The method was immunoSEQ multiplex PCR; TCRdb's version includes in-frame clones alone and lacks a portion of them. In the table there are approximately 210,000 clones, under 80% of which are singletons. Specimen: CD4+ T cells sorted from blood, collected around week 50, from a patient treated with tofacitinib. The receptor set was obtained from a human donor with alopecia areata. The CDR3 runs from the conserved cysteine through the conserved F or W. A D gene is named only where the DNA matches it firmly. Expanded clones are given a class, and other clones once, few, many or no size at all.

J gene,clone size,D gene,V gene,CDR3 DNA,CDR3 protein
TRBJ1-5,.,.,TRBV13,TGTGCCAGCAGCTTAACCCGGGACAGCAATCAGCCCCAGCATTTT,CASSLTRDSNQPQHF
TRBJ2-2,.,.,TRBV5-4,TGTGCCAGCAGTTTCGCGGGGGCTATCACCGGGGAGCTGTTTTTT,CASSFAGAITGELFF
TRBJ1-5,.,.,TRBV7-9,TGTGCCAGCAGCTCGGAAAGCGCTCAGCCCCAGCATTTT,CASSSESAQPQHF
TRBJ2-5,.,.,TRBV29-1,TGCAGCGTTACTTCGGGTCAAGAGACCCAGTACTTC,CSVTSGQETQYF
TRBJ2-1,.,TRBD2,TRBV29-1,TGCAGCGTTATACTAGCGGGGGGGCTCCTTCTCTACAATGAGCAGTTCTTC,CSVILAGGLLLYNEQFF
TRBJ2-5,.,.,TRBV5-1,TGCGCCAGCAGCCTGGGTGGGCAGCGGGAAGAGACCCAGTACTTC,CASSLGGQREETQYF
TRBJ2-5,.,.,TRBV4-3,TGCGCCAGCAGCCAAGATAAAGGGAGAGAGACCCAGTACTTC,CASSQDKGRETQYF
TRBJ1-2,few,TRBD1,TRBV11-3,TGTGCCAGCAGCTTTTCACAAGGGGGCGGCGACTATGGCTACACCTTC,CASSFSQGGGDYGYTF
TRBJ2-5,medium-sized,TRBD2,TRBV7-8,TGTGCCAGCAGCCTCAGCGGGGGATTATACCAAGAGACCCAGTACTTC,CASSLSGGLYQETQYF
TRBJ2-1,few,TRBD1,TRBV4-3,TGCGCCAGCAGCCACCTGACAGGGGATGAGCAGTTCTTC,CASSHLTGDEQFF
TRBJ2-5,.,.,TRBV29-1,TGCAGCGTTGTTGGGCAGAGCAAGTACCAAGAGACCCAGTACTTC,CSVVGQSKYQETQYF
TRBJ2-2,.,.,TRBV6-1,TGTGCCAGCAGTGTTTATTCCGGGGAGCTGTTTTTT,CASSVYSGELFF
TRBJ2-3,.,TRBD2,TRBV11-3,TGTGCCAGCAGCTTAATCAGCGGGGGGGCCGTAGATACGCAGTATTTT,CASSLISGGAVDTQYF
TRBJ2-3,.,.,TRBV9,TGTGCCAGCAGCGTAGCTTCTCTAGCAGGAGATACGCAGTATTTT,CASSVASLAGDTQYF
TRBJ1-2,.,.,TRBV10-3,TGTGCCATCAGTGCGTCGACAGGCTCGCGCTATGGCTACACCTTC,CAISASTGSRYGYTF
TRBJ2-7,.,.,TRBV28,TGTGCCAGCAGATTAACCCAGCGGGACAGTCTCGTTGGTTTCTCCTACGAGCAGTACTTC,CASRLTQRDSLVGFSYEQYF
TRBJ2-5,.,.,TRBV11-2,TGTGCCAGCAGCTTAGCGGAAGAGACCCAGTACTTC,CASSLAEETQYF
TRBJ2-1,.,TRBD2,TRBV19,TGTGCCAGTAGTATTCAGGGACTAGCGGGGATTACAAATGAGCAGTTCTTC,CASSIQGLAGITNEQFF
TRBJ2-2,.,.,TRBV23-1,TGCGCCAGCAATGAAGGAGGGAACACCGGGGAGCTGTTTTTT,CASNEGGNTGELFF
TRBJ2-5,.,.,TRBV5-1,TGCGCCAGCAGCTTGTTAACAGTTCAAGAGACCCAGTACTTC,CASSLLTVQETQYF
TRBJ2-4,.,.,TRBV6-5,TGTGCCAGCAGTGAAGCGCTTAAAAACATTCAGTACTTC,CASSEALKNIQYF
TRBJ1-5,.,.,TRBV15,TGTGCCACCAGCAGAGGGGAAGATCTTAATCAGCCCCAGCATTTT,CATSRGEDLNQPQHF
TRBJ1-6,.,TRBD1,TRBV9,TGTGCCAGCAGCTCCGGACAGGTGGTTTCACCCCTCCACTTT,CASSSGQVVSPLHF
TRBJ1-2,few,.,TRBV7-9,TGTGCCAGCAGCTTAGGTACGGAGCTTTATGGAGGCTACACCTTC,CASSLGTELYGGYTF
TRBJ1-4,.,.,TRBV2,TGTGCCAGCAGTGGGGAGGGGATACTGTTTTTT,CASSGEGILFF
TRBJ2-7,.,.,TRBV29-1,TGCAGCGTTTCCTTCACTAGAACCTACGAGCAGTACTTC,CSVSFTRTYEQYF
TRBJ1-1,few,.,TRBV7-2,TGTGCCAGCAGCTCTGAGGCGCTGGCTGAAGCTTTCTTT,CASSSEALAEAFF
TRBJ1-2,once,.,TRBV7-2,TGTGCCAGCAGCAAAGGGCTAAGTGGCTATGGCTACACCTTC,CASSKGLSGYGYTF
TRBJ1-6,.,.,TRBV6-1,TGTGCCAGCGCAAGGCAGGGGTTGGATAATTCACCCCTCCACTTT,CASARQGLDNSPLHF
TRBJ2-7,.,.,TRBV5-1,TGCGCCAGCACGGACGTCTCATTTACGGAGCAGTACTTC,CASTDVSFTEQYF
TRBJ2-5,.,.,TRBV25-1,TGTGCCAGCAGTGAATATTTGCGCGGCCAAGAGGAGACCCAGTACTTC,CASSEYLRGQEETQYF
TRBJ1-6,.,.,TRBV30,TGTGCCTGGAGTGCCGGTAATTCACCCCTCCACTTT,CAWSAGNSPLHF
TRBJ2-3,.,TRBD2,TRBV5-4,TGTGCCAGCAGCCAAACGACTAGCGGCCGAGGAGATACGCAGTATTTT,CASSQTTSGRGDTQYF
TRBJ1-1,.,.,TRBV29-1,TGCAGCGTTATAGGACCTGAAGCTTTCTTT,CSVIGPEAFF
TRBJ2-7,.,TRBD1,TRBV6-5,TGTGCCAGCAGAAGAGACAGGGTTGTCCACGAGCAGTACTTC,CASRRDRVVHEQYF
TRBJ1-2,.,.,TRBV19,TGTGCCAGTAGGACTATACAGGGACTCTATGGCTACACCTTC,CASRTIQGLYGYTF
TRBJ1-2,.,.,TRBV30,TGTGCCTGGAGTGTACAGAGGGGGAACGGCTACACCTTC,CAWSVQRGNGYTF
TRBJ1-1,few,.,TRBV4-1,TGCGCCAGCAGCCAAGGGAGGGTGAACACTGAAGCTTTCTTT,CASSQGRVNTEAFF
TRBJ2-7,.,TRBD1,TRBV5-1,TGCGCCAGCAGCTTGACTCCGGGACAGGGAAACGAGCAGTACTTC,CASSLTPGQGNEQYF
TRBJ2-7,.,TRBD1,TRBV7-9,TGTGCCAGCAGCCGTGACAGGGGAGGGCAGTACTTC,CASSRDRGGQYF
TRBJ2-7,.,TRBD2,TRBV27,TGTGCCAGCAGTAAACTAGCGGGGGAACTCTACGAGCAGTACTTC,CASSKLAGELYEQYF
TRBJ2-1,few,.,TRBV9,TGTGCCAGCAGCGTAGCATACAATGAGCAGTTCTTC,CASSVAYNEQFF
TRBJ2-2,.,.,TRBV30,TGTGCCATGGGCCTCCACGGGGAGCTGTTTTTT,CAMGLHGELFF
TRBJ2-3,.,TRBD1,TRBV29-1,TGCAGCGTCAGACAGGGGGGACTTTCAGATACGCAGTATTTT,CSVRQGGLSDTQYF
TRBJ1-2,.,.,TRBV30,TGTGCCTGGAACAGGGACTATGGCTACACCTTC,CAWNRDYGYTF
TRBJ2-7,.,TRBD2,TRBV28,TGTGCCACCCTTAGCGGGGGACTCTCCTACGAGCAGTACTTC,CATLSGGLSYEQYF